This T cell receptor beta chain was identified during a study of T cells after somatic rescue of genetic block. The V end was cut by 8 bases, the J end by 2 bases, with 20 bases between. The germline V gene encodes CDR1 SQVTM and CDR2 ANQGSEA. This CDR3 contains 15 residues. Data came from immunoSEQ multiplex PCR; TCRdb stores just in-frame clones and leaves some out. The sample includes 68,000 or so clones, about nine tenths of them seen just once. The chain carries TRBV29-1 and TRBJ2-3; D possibly corresponds to TRBD2 (7 bases). Sequencing was done on a sample of peripheral blood mononuclear cells (PBMCs). The source is a man aged 40-50 years. The CDR3 nucleotides read TGCAGCACACAAGGGGGGGACACCCCCACAGATACGCAGTATTTT. Encoded protein: CSTQGGDTPTDTQYF.